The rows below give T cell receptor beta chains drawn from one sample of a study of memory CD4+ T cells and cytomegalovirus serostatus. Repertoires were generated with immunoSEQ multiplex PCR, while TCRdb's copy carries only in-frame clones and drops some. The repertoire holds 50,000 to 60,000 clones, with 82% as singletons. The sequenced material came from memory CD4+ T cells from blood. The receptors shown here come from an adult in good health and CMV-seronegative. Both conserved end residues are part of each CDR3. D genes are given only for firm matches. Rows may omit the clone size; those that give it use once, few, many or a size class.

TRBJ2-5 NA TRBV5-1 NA CASSLEGGQETQYF TGCGCCAGCAGCTTGGAAGGGGGTCAAGAGACCCAGTACTTC
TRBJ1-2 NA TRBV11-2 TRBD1 CASSENRDRTYGYTF TGTGCCAGCAGCGAAAACCGGGACAGAACCTATGGCTACACCTTC
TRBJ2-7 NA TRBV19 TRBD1 CASSRRPTGTGTREQYF TGTGCCAGTAGTAGGCGCCCCACCGGGACAGGGACCCGCGAGCAGTACTTC
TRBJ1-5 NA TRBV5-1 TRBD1 CASSTGQGNQPQHF TGCGCCAGCAGCACAGGACAGGGCAATCAGCCCCAGCATTTT
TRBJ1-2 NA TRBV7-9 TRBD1 CASSWGTGHGYTF TGTGCCAGCAGCTGGGGGACAGGGCATGGCTACACCTTC
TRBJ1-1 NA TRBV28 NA CASSLTDLIMNTEAFF TGTGCCAGCAGCCTCACTGATTTGATCATGAACACTGAAGCTTTCTTT
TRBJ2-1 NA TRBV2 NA CASSEPSTVGEQFF TGTGCCAGCAGTGAACCATCTACAGTTGGTGAGCAGTTCTTC
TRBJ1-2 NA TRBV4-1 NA CASSQELGYGYTF TGCGCCAGCAGCCAAGAGTTAGGCTATGGCTACACCTTC
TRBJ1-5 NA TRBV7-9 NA CASSLAGMEPQHF TGTGCCAGCAGCTTAGCTGGGATGGAGCCCCAGCATTTT
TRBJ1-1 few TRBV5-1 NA CASRQALRSKNTEAFF TGCGCCAGTAGACAGGCGTTAAGATCAAAGAACACTGAAGCTTTCTTT
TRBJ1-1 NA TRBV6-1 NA CASTGLTEAFF TGTGCCAGCACGGGGTTGACTGAAGCTTTCTTT
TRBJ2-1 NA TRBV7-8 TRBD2 CASSSRGGAGVRIEQFF TGTGCCAGCAGCTCCCGCGGTGGAGCGGGGGTCCGGATTGAGCAGTTCTTC
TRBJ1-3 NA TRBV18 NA CASSPYDGSSGNTIYF TGTGCCAGCTCACCATACGACGGCAGCTCTGGAAACACCATATATTTT
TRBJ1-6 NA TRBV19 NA CASSPSAGGSPLHF TGTGCCAGTAGTCCTTCGGCAGGTGGGTCACCCCTCCACTTT
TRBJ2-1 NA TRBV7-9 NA CASRISGVAVGNEQFF TGTGCCAGCAGAATTAGTGGGGTAGCAGTGGGAAATGAGCAGTTCTTC
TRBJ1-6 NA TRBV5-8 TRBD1 CASSLGGQGVSPLHF TGTGCCAGCAGCTTGGGCGGACAGGGGGTATCACCCCTCCACTTT
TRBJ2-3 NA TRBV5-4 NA CASTKGDQDTQYF TGTGCCAGCACAAAAGGGGATCAAGATACGCAGTATTTT
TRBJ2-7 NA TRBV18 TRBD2 CASTTGGNYEQYF TGTGCCAGCACGACGGGGGGTAACTACGAGCAGTACTTC
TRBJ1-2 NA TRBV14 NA CASSQDHSRSNYGYTF TGTGCCAGCAGCCAAGACCACAGCCGCTCTAACTATGGCTACACCTTC
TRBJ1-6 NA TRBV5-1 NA CASSRAQGRGDSPLHF TGCGCCAGCAGCAGGGCTCAGGGACGAGGAGATTCACCCCTCCACTTT
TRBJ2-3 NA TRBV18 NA CASSPSTSTDTQYF TGTGCCAGCTCTCCCTCCACTAGCACAGATACGCAGTATTTT
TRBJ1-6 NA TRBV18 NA CASSPSSDSPLHF TGTGCCAGCTCACCATCGTCGGATTCACCCCTCCACTTT
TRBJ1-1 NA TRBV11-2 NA CASSLSSGFLNTEAFF TGTGCCAGCAGCTTATCTTCGGGTTTTCTGAACACTGAAGCTTTCTTT
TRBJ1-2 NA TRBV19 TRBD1 CASSDRGQDYGYTF TGTGCCAGTAGTGACAGGGGGCAGGACTATGGCTACACCTTC
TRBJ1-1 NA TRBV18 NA CASSPQVNTEAFF TGTGCCAGCTCCCCACAGGTCAACACTGAAGCTTTCTTT
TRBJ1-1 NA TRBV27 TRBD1 CASRGQVNTEAFF TGTGCCAGCAGGGGACAGGTGAACACTGAAGCTTTCTTT
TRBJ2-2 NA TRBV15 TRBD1 CATSRRSERTGVPGELFF TGTGCCACCAGCAGAAGATCCGAGAGAACAGGGGTCCCCGGGGAGCTGTTTTTT
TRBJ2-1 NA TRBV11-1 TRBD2 CASSPGLGGNEQFF TGTGCCAGCAGCCCCGGACTAGGTGGCAATGAGCAGTTCTTC
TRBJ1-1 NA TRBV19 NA CASSLRAPGAEAFF TGTGCCAGTAGTCTCCGGGCCCCCGGCGCTGAAGCTTTCTTT
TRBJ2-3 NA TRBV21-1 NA CASSKVYLAGNTDTQYF TGTGCCAGCAGCAAAGTGTATCTAGCGGGGAACACAGATACGCAGTATTTT
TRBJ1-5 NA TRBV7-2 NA CASSRGYSNQPQHF TGTGCCAGCAGCCGAGGATATAGCAATCAGCCCCAGCATTTT
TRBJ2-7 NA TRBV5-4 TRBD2 CASGDATGGGYEQYF TGTGCCAGCGGGGATGCAACGGGGGGAGGCTACGAGCAGTACTTC
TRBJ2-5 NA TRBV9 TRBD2 CASSVGIAGGQGETQYF TGTGCCAGCAGCGTAGGAATAGCGGGGGGGCAGGGAGAGACCCAGTACTTC